This T cell receptor beta chain was sequenced in a study of regulatory T cells in long-lasting Graves disease (dated by TCRdb to the early 2020s). A note on the overall study: Persistent Graves' disease meant more than 5 years of antithyroid drug treatment with TSH receptor autoantibodies that stayed positive. In the clinical cohort, patients with persistent Graves' disease had used antithyroid drugs for an average of about 9.4 years. A total of roughly 35 samples underwent TCR sequencing, from roughly 13 patients with persistent Graves' disease and 20 or so patients with newly diagnosed Graves' disease. The study took place in China and was registered as a clinical trial. This study used TCR sequencing and RNA sequencing of peripheral blood to compare persistent Graves' disease patients against newly diagnosed Graves' disease patients.

The CDR3 covers 16 residues, taking in both the cysteine and the phenylalanine. The retained sequence is limited to the CDR3, 48 bases, with the frame set at the first base. CDR1 and CDR2 were assigned from the germline V gene as MNHNS and SASEGT. V is cut back by 8 bases and J by 2 bases, with 6 bases in the junction unmatched. The library was made by multiplex PCR. Sequenced using an Illumina HiSeq 4000. CDR3 regions were amplified by Arm-PCR with iRepertoire HTBI primers to construct TCR beta libraries. Gel purification was performed on PCR products prior to sequencing. The paper's processing steps were these. Across samples, approximately 68 TRBV and 13 to 15 TRBJ segments were identified and used for gene usage analysis of CDR3 amino acid clonotypes. COPE and FqMerger were used to merge filtered high-quality paired reads into contigs. BLAST was used to align contigs to the IMGT TRBV, TRBD and TRBJ reference genes, and CDR3 was defined following IMGT. Highly expanded clones were defined as clonotypes with a frequency above 0.1%. Shannon entropy was used to measure repertoire diversity, and the Gini coefficient was used to measure V-J evenness. A clonotype found in more than one individual was treated as public. TCRdb itself trimmed the public reads at Q25 with fastp, ran MiXCR and retained productive beta chains. Each record represents a unique CDR3 protein, reported with the most common genes and DNA among its rows. What appears here as the V and J calls and clone size reflects TCRdb's work, not the paper's. The sample data list around 430,000 distinct CDR3 sequences, and approximately 22% of these were observed just once. Of the sample, over 10% is held by the ten largest clones.

What the work shows at the level of the full study, not this receptor alone: As a limitation, the authors acknowledged that the small sample size may reduce accuracy. A larger number of public clonotypes was shared among persistent patients (approximately 2,500) than among newly diagnosed patients (around 970). Persistent Graves' disease patients showed lower TCR Shannon entropy and fewer highly expanded clones than newly diagnosed patients, suggesting clonal expansion. Persistent disease showed preferential use of TRBV28, TRBJ1-2 and TRBJ2-5, whereas newly diagnosed disease favored TRBV20-1 and TRBJ2-1. Only peripheral blood was studied, because thyroid tissue, the primary lesion, was inaccessible. Sequencing and analysis were limited to the TCR beta chain.

This clonotype has a handful of counts. Its antigen specificity is not known. No base qualities exist here, and no much larger clone lies one base off it. The time point label corresponds to: persistent/refractory GD, antithyroid drugs over 5 years with positive TRAb. For both TCR sequencing and RNA sequencing, RNA was extracted from PBMCs using TRIzol. Graves' disease was diagnosed according to American Thyroid Association guidelines. Patients for the study were recruited at an endocrinology department in Xi'an, China. Each patient gave about 10 milliliters of peripheral blood, collected in an EDTA anticoagulant tube. PBMCs were isolated by Ficoll Paque Plus density gradient separation without further T cell sorting. An Agilent 2100 Bioanalyzer and agarose gel were used to check RNA quality, while a NanoDrop 2000 measured RNA concentration.

The sample in question was peripheral blood mononuclear cells (PBMCs), obtained when the disease was refractory, from a patient treated with antithyroid drugs. This receptor chain uses TRBV6-1 and TRBJ2-1, and 13 junction bases match TRBD2. The sequence was obtained from a female donor with Graves disease. This receptor has the CDR3 CASVPGLAGTYNEQFF. The DNA sequence is given as TGTGCCAGCGTTCCGGGACTAGCGGGGACCTACAATGAGCAGTTCTTC.